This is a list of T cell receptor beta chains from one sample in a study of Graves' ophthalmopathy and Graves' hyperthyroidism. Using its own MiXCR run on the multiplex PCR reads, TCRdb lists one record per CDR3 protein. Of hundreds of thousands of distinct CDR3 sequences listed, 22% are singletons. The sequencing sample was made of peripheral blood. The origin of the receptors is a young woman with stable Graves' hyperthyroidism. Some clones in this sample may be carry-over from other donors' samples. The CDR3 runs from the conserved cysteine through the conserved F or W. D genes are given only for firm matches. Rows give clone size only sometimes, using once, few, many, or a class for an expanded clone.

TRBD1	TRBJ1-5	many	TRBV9	TGTGCCAGCGGATCCGACAGGGAACTGAATCAGCCCCAGCATTTT	CASGSDRELNQPQHF
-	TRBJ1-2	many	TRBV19	TGTGCCAGTAGGCTACAGGACAGTCTCTATGGCTACACCTTC	CASRLQDSLYGYTF
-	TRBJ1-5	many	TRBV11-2	TGTGCCAGCAGCTTAGCCGGGCTCCACGGGCAGCCCCAGCATTTT	CASSLAGLHGQPQHF
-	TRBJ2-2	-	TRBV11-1	TGTGCCAGCAGCTTATTCTCTGGGGTTAACACCGGGGAGCTGTTTTTT	CASSLFSGVNTGELFF
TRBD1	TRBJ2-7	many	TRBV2	TGTGCCAGCAGTAAGGGGACAGGGGCCTACGAGCAGTACTTC	CASSKGTGAYEQYF
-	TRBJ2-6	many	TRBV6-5	TGTGCCAGCAGTTACAGCAGCCCCTCATCTGGGGCCAACGTCCTGACTTTC	CASSYSSPSSGANVLTF
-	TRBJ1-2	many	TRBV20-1	TGCAGTGCCAACAGAGGAAACTATGGCTACACCTTC	CSANRGNYGYTF
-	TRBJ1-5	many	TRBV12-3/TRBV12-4	TGTGCCAGCAGTGCGGGAGGCCCCAATCAGCCCCAGCATTTT	CASSAGGPNQPQHF
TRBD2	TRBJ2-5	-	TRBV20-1	TGCAGTGCAAGTAAAGCGGGGGCGCTTCAAGAGACCCAGTACTTC	CSASKAGALQETQYF
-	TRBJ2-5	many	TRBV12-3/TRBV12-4	TGTGCCAGCAGTTTGCCGAGCTTAGTGGGAGGAGCGGAGACCCAGTACTTC	CASSLPSLVGGAETQYF
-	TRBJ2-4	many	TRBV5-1	TGCGCCAGCAGCTTGGGGACGGCCAAAAACATTCAGTACTTC	CASSLGTAKNIQYF
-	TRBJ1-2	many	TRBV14	TGTGCCAGCAGCCAAGACACTAGGGGTGGCTACACCTTC	CASSQDTRGGYTF
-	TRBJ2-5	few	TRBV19	TGTGCCAGTAGTACCCTCCATAGGGGGTCGGAGACCCAGTACTTC	CASSTLHRGSETQYF
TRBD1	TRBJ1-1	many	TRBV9	TGTGCCAGCAGCGAGGCCGGGACAGGGGACCCTGAAGCTTTCTTT	CASSEAGTGDPEAFF
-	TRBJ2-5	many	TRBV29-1	TGCAGCGCCAACGTGGGGGTGGGTCGGACCCAGTACTTC	CSANVGVGRTQYF
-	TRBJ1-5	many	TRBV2	TGTGCCAGCAGGGGGGATAGCAATCAGCCCCAGCATTTT	CASRGDSNQPQHF
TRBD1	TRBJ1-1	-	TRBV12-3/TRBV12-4	TGTGCCAGCAGCCGGGGACAGGGGGAAACTGAAGCTTTCTTT	CASSRGQGETEAFF
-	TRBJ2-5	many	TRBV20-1	TGCAGTGCTAGGGATCGAGGGTCGTCCATCGAACAAGAGACCCAGTACTTC	CSARDRGSSIEQETQYF
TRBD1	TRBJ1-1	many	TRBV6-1	TGTGCCGTCGGTCAGGGGGCGGGCACTGAAGCTTTCTTT	CAVGQGAGTEAFF
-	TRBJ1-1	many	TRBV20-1	TGCAGTGCTAGTGCCGGGTGGGACACTGAAGCTTTCTTT	CSASAGWDTEAFF
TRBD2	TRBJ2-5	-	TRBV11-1	TGTGCCAGCAGCTTGGGTGGTTCGAAGCGGGGAGGGGAGACCCAGTACTTC	CASSLGGSKRGGETQYF
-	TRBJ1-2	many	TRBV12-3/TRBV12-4	TGTGCCAGCAGTATGATAGGGGGAGAGGGCTACACCTTC	CASSMIGGEGYTF
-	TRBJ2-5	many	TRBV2	TGTGCCAGCAGTTGGGGGGAGCGCCAAGAGACCCAGTACTTC	CASSWGERQETQYF
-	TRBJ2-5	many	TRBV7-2	TGTGCCAGCAGCTTAGGAATGGGAGATGTAGAGACCCAGTACTTC	CASSLGMGDVETQYF
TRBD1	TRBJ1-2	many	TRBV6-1	TGTGCCAGCAGGCCCACCTCCGGGACAGGGGACTATGGCTACACCTTC	CASRPTSGTGDYGYTF
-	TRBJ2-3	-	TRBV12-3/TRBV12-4	TGTGCCAGCAGTTTACGCGGGCAGCTAATCACAGATACGCAGTATTTT	CASSLRGQLITDTQYF
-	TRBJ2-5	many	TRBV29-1	TGCAGCGTTGAAACAGACATCCAAGAGACCCAGTACTTC	CSVETDIQETQYF
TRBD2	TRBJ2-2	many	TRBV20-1	TGCAGTGCTAGAGAAGGAGCGGGGGGCCTCACCGGGGAGCTGTTTTTT	CSAREGAGGLTGELFF
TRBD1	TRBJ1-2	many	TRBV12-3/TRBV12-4	TGTGCCAGCAGTGAAGGGACAGGAGCCCGCTGGACCTTC	CASSEGTGARWTF
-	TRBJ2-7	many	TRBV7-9	TGTGCCAGCAGCTTAGCAACAGAACCATACGAGCAGTACTTC	CASSLATEPYEQYF
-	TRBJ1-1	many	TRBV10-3	TGTGCCATCAGTGACAGCACTGAAGCTTTCTTT	CAISDSTEAFF
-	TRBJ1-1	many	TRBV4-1	TGCGCCAGCAGCGAAGACGTCTCCGGACGGGCTGAAGCTTTCTTT	CASSEDVSGRAEAFF
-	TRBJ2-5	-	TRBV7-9	TGTGCCAGCAGCTTCCAACACGGCACTCAAGAGACCCAGTACTTC	CASSFQHGTQETQYF
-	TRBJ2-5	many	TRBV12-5	TGTGCTAGTGGTTTGGTTCTCCGGGGGCAAGAGACCCAGTACTTC	CASGLVLRGQETQYF
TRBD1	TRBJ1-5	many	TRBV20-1	TGCAGTGCCGGGACAGGGGGGCGCCAGCATTTT	CSAGTGGRQHF
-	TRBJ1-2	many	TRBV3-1	TGTGCCAGCAGCAACAGGGATGGCTACACCTTC	CASSNRDGYTF
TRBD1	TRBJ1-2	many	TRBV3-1	TGTGCCAGCAGCTTTTTTCGGACAGGCGATTATACCTTC	CASSFFRTGDYTF
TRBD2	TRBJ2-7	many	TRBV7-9	TGTGCCAGCAGCTTACAAACTAGCGGTTCCTACGAGCAGTACTTC	CASSLQTSGSYEQYF
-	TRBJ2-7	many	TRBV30	TGTGCCTGGAGTGAGGAGGAGGTCTACGAGCAGTACTTC	CAWSEEEVYEQYF
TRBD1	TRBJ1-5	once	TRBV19	TGTGCCAGTAGTTTCCGGGACAGGGGGCGAGATCAGCCCCAGCATTTT	CASSFRDRGRDQPQHF
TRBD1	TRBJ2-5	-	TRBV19	TGTGCCAGTAGTATTAGGGGGCTAGGAGAGACCCAGTACTTC	CASSIRGLGETQYF
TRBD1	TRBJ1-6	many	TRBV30	TGTGCCTGGAGTGTTGGGACAGATAATTCACCCCTCCACTTT	CAWSVGTDNSPLHF